Shown below are 13 T cell receptor beta chains from a single sample sequenced in a study of blood T cells in healthy people across ages. A sample-barcoded 5' primer and a J-beta primer mix were used in a second PCR of roughly 7 to 11 cycles. TCRdb reanalysed the 5' RACE reads using MiXCR and keeps one entry per CDR3 protein. The data hold 1 million or so distinct CDR3 sequences, with around 45% observed a single time. What was sequenced was blood. These TCRs come from a woman aged 55 to 70 in good health.

This clonotype occurred a few times. This sequence joins TRBV20-1 and TRBJ2-7; 8 bases align to TRBD2. Germline V CDR1 and CDR2: DFQATT, SNEGSKA (reference sequence). The CDR3 runs to 16 residues. With 2 bases clipped from V and 3 bases from J, the junction kept 12 bases outside the gene matches. For the CDR3, the DNA is TGCAGTGCTAGACCAAAGCGGGAGTCGTGGCTCTACGAGCAGTACTTC. It specifies CSARPKRESWLYEQYF.

The V call is TRBV20-1, the J call TRBJ2-3; TRBD1 agrees at 7 bases. The germline V gene has CDR1 DFQATT and CDR2 SNEGSKA (reference sequence). The junction had 8 bases not matched to a gene; V was cut back by 6 bases and J by 2 bases. The CDR3 extends over 14 amino acids. Written as DNA, the CDR3 is TGCAGTGCCGCAGGGGGTGGCAACACAGATACGCAGTATTTT. It is translated as CSAAGGGNTDTQYF.

The count of this clonotype is one. The chain carries TRBV6-2 or TRBV6-3 and TRBJ2-4; TRBD2 matches 8 bases. The CDR3 extends over 15 amino acids. The trim removed 0 bases at V and 13 bases at J, leaving 11 bases unmatched. Germline CDR1 MNHEY, CDR2 SVGEGT. The chain's CDR3 is CASSYSSGTYNEQYF. The CDR3 DNA follows: TGTGCCAGCAGTTACTCTAGCGGGACCTACAATGAGCAGTACTTC.

The chain recombines TRBV11-2 with TRBJ2-1; D gene unclear. The V end was cut by 7 bases, the J end by 9 bases, with 10 bases between. This CDR3 comprises 11 residues. Germline assignment: CDR1 SGHAT and CDR2 FQNNGV. CDR3 amino acids: CASTADFEQFF. The CDR3 DNA reads TGTGCCAGCACCGCGGATTTTGAGCAGTTCTTC.

J is TRBJ2-2 and V is TRBV29-1; 10 bases are shared with TRBD1. The CDR3 has 16 amino acids. The V gene's germline CDR1 is SQVTM and CDR2 ANQGSEA. The trim removed 6 bases at V and 6 bases at J, leaving 13 bases unmatched. The CDR3 DNA sequence: TGCAGCGTCGAGGGGGGGACAGGGGATCGACCCGGGGAGCTGTTTTTT. This gives the protein CSVEGGTGDRPGELFF.

This clonotype was seen only a few times. The chain employs TRBV20-1 and TRBJ1-5; D is undetermined. Germline CDR1 DFQATT, CDR2 SNEGSKA (reference sequence). CDR3 length: 12 amino acids. V lost 3 bases and J 2 bases, leaving 5 bases between the germline ends. CDR3 in DNA: TGCAGTGCTAGCCCGGGCAATCAGCCCCAGCATTTT. It codes for CSASPGNQPQHF.

This chain joins TRBV18 and TRBJ2-5; D not resolved. The DNA matches TRBJ2-7 better at its end, which makes the J call doubtful. CDR1 is KGHSH and CDR2 is LQKENI in the germline V gene. CDR3 length: 13 amino acids. CDR3 sequence: CASSPAQAYEQYF. CDR3 DNA sequence: TGTGCCAGCTCACCAGCTCAGGCCTACGAGCAGTACTTC.

This clonotype was picked up a small number of times. The DNA for the CDR3 is TGCAGTTCGGGGGTGGGGAATGAGCAGTTCTTC. Amino acids: CSSGVGNEQFF. The J gene is TRBJ2-1, the V gene TRBV29-1, with D perhaps TRBD2 (6 bases). The CDR3 covers 11 residues. Germline loops: CDR1 SQVTM, CDR2 ANQGSEA.

This clonotype was seen more than once but under ten times. CDR3 amino acids: CSAKPSGGFDSPLHF. In DNA, the CDR3 is TGCAGTGCTAAACCTTCTGGGGGGTTTGATTCACCCCTCCACTTT. The chain combines TRBV20-1 with TRBJ1-6, with D possibly matching TRBD1 (5 bases). V was clipped by 4 bases and J by 8 bases, with 18 bases between them. Germline CDR1 and CDR2: DFQATT and SNEGSKA (reference sequence). The CDR3 totals 15 residues.

This sequence joins TRBV6-2 or TRBV6-3 and TRBJ2-3; 10 nucleotides agree with TRBD2. J was trimmed by 2 bases and V by 2 bases; bases with no gene match: 4. CDR3 length: 16 residues. The germline CDR1 and CDR2 sequences are MNHEY and SVGEGT. The CDR3 loop reads CASSYVLAGATDTQYF. In DNA, the CDR3 is TGTGCCAGCAGTTACGTCCTAGCGGGAGCCACAGATACGCAGTATTTT.

The chain links TRBV7-9 to TRBJ2-1; TRBD2 might be the D (7 bases). Germline CDR1 SEHNR, CDR2 FQNEAQ (reference sequence). The CDR3 loop spans 11 amino acids. V lost 11 bases to trimming and J lost 9 bases, with 14 bases between them. In nucleotides, the CDR3 is TGTGCCGGGGGGGACAACAGTGAGCAGTTCTTC. Translating gives CAGGDNSEQFF.

This clonotype was counted between two and nine times. This chain links TRBV4-1 with TRBJ2-5; 10 bases are shared with TRBD2. Judging by the DNA end, TRBJ2-7 fits better; the J call may be wrong. The CDR3 is 15 residues long. Germline CDR1 MGHRA, CDR2 YSYEKL. The CDR3 nucleotides read TGCGCCAGCAGCTCTCCTAGCGGGAGTTTAAGCGAGCAGTACTTC. This codes for CASSSPSGSLSEQYF.

V and J are TRBV5-1 and TRBJ2-7, with D hard to call. This CDR3 comprises 13 residues. Trimming removed 4 bases at V and 3 bases at J, with 11 bases between. Germline V CDR1 and CDR2: SGHRS, YFSETQ. The CDR3 is CASSGYSDYEQYF. The DNA for the CDR3 is TGCGCCAGCAGCGGGTATTCGGACTACGAGCAGTACTTC.